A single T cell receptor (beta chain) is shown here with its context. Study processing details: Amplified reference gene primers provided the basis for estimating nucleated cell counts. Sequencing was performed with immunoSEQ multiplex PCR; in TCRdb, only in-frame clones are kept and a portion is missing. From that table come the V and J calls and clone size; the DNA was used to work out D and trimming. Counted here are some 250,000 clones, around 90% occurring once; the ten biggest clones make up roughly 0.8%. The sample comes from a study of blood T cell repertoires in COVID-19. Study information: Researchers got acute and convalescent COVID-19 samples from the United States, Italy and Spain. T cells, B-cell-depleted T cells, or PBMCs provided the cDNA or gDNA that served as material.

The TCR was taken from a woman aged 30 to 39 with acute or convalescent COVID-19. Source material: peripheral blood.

CDR3 in amino acids: CASSFVSGYQETQYF. The CDR3 DNA reads as TGTGCCAGCAGCTTTGTCTCGGGGTACCAAGAGACCCAGTACTTC. The chain couples TRBV5-4 to TRBJ2-5, with D maybe TRBD2 (5 bases). V gave up 2 bases and J gave up 0 bases, with 11 bases separating them. CDR1 and CDR2 from the germline V gene are SGHNT and YYREEE (reference sequence). The CDR3 contains 15 residues.